Sequencing of this T cell receptor (beta chain) was carried out in a study of lung T cells in sarcoidosis with Löfgren's syndrome. Broader study findings: TRBV2 was the preferred pairing partner of TRAV12-1, with similar CDR3s. Multiple Löfgren's syndrome patients reportedly shared TRAV12-1 and TRBV2 CDR3 motifs. TRAV12-1 and TRBV2 were reportedly most expanded in Löfgren's patients.

This CDR3 contains 14 residues. Germline V gives CDR1 MNHNS, CDR2 SASEGT. Trimming at V came to 6 bases and at J to 4 bases, leaving 8 bases not matched to a gene. TCRdb processed the reads anew with MiXCR; each CDR3 protein has one entry. The profile covers around 4,000 distinct CDR3 sequences, with approximately 20% appearing a single time and approximately 8% taken by the ten largest. This clonotype is labeled as medium-sized. What it recognizes is unknown. Input material: CD4+ T cells from bronchoalveolar lavage. The rearrangement uses TRBV6-1 and TRBJ2-5; 7 bases fit TRBD1. The TCR sequence derives from a human donor with sarcoidosis (Löfgren's syndrome or another form), or a control subject (not recorded which). The CDR3 here is CASSLTGVGETQYF. CDR3 bases: TGTGCCAGCAGCCTCACAGGGGTTGGAGAGACCCAGTACTTC.